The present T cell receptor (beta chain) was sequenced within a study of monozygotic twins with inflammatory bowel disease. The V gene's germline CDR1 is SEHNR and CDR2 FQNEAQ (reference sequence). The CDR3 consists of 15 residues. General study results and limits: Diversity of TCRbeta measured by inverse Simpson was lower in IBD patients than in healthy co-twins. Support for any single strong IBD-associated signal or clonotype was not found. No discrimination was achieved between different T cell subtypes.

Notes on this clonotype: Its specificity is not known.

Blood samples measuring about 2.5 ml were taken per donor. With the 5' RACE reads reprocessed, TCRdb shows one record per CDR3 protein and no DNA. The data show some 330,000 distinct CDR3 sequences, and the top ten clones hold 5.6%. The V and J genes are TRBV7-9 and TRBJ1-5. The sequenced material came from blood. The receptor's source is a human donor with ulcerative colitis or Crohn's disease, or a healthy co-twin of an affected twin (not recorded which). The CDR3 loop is CASSQSVGVGQPQHF.